This T cell receptor (beta chain) is drawn from a study of blood T cell repertoires in COVID-19. Study summary: Spain, Italy and the United States supplied samples that represented acute and convalescent COVID-19. T cells, B-cell-depleted T cells, or PBMCs supplied cDNA or gDNA.

The CDR3 is 19 amino acids. CDR1 is SGHTA and CDR2 is FQGNSA in the germline V gene. V was pared by 2 bases and J by 6 bases, with 28 bases between. Per the authors' pipeline: Reference gene primer amplification gave nucleated cell count estimates. Assay: immunoSEQ multiplex PCR; the TCRdb copy retains only in-frame clones and omits some. V and J calls and clone size are given by that table; D and trimming were obtained from the DNA. The sample includes about 120,000 clones, roughly nine tenths seen only once; the top ten take about 1.9%. The TCR originated in a human donor with active COVID-19. The donor label of this sample is uncertain. The chain has TRBV7-2 and TRBJ1-2; possibly TRBD1 for D (6 bases). The sequenced material came from peripheral blood. CDR3 amino acids: CASSLWDTSALGGTHGYTF. CDR3 nucleotide sequence: TGTGCCAGCAGCTTATGGGATACGTCCGCCCTAGGGGGAACGCATGGCTACACCTTC.